The sequence of this TCR beta chain was determined in a study of blood T cell repertoires in COVID-19. Germline CDR1 reads MNHEY; CDR2 reads SVGAGI. CDR3 length equals 14 residues. The junction had 8 bases not matched to a gene; V was cut back by 5 bases and J by 6 bases. Assay: immunoSEQ multiplex PCR; the TCRdb copy retains only in-frame clones and omits some. The repertoire holds about 120,000 clones, with about 85% as singletons. The clonotype was recovered from a man aged 50 to 59 with acute or convalescent COVID-19. The V call is TRBV6-5, the J call TRBJ1-2, with TRBD1 matching 8 bases. Material: peripheral blood. The CDR3 sequence: CASSKRTGMDGYTF. CDR3 in DNA: TGTGCCAGCAGTAAGAGGACAGGGATGGATGGCTACACCTTC.